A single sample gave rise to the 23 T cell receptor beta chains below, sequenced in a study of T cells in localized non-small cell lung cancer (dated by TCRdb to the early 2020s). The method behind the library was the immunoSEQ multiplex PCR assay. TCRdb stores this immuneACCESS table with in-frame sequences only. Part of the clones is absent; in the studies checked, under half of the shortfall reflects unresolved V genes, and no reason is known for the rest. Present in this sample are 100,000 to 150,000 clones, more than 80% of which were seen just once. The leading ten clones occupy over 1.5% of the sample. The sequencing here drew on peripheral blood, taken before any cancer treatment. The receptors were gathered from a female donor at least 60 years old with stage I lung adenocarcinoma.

CDR3 in DNA: TGTGCCAGCAGCCAAGAGCTTCTAAGCACAGATACGCAGTATTTT. This codes for CASSQELLSTDTQYF. V is TRBV4-2 and J is TRBJ2-3; D remains ambiguous. V was pared by 0 bases and J by 0 bases, with 7 bases between. Looked up from germline, CDR1 is LGHNA and CDR2 is YNFKEQ. The CDR3 runs 15 residues.

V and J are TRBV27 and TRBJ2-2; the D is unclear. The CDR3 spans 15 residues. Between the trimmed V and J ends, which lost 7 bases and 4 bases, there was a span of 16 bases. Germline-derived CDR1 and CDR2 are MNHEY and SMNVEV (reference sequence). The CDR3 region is CASTVSGLGTGELFF. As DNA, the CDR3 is TGTGCCAGCACCGTTTCGGGTTTAGGCACCGGGGAGCTGTTTTTT.

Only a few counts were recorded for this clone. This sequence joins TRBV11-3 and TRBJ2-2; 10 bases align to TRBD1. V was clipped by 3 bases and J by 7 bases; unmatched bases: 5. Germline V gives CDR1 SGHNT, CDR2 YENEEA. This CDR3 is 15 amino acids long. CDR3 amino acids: CASSLKTGGGGELFF. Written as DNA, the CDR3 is TGTGCCAGCAGCTTGAAGACAGGGGGCGGCGGGGAGCTGTTTTTT.

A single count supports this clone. CDR3 nucleotides: TGTGCCAGCAGTTTGGCCCCCCCCCGACTGTACAATGAGCAGTTCTTC. Translating gives CASSLAPPRLYNEQFF. The chain is built from TRBV27 and TRBJ2-1; unclear D gene. Trimming took 3 bases from V and 4 from J, leaving 16 bases between them. Germline V gene sequence: CDR1 MNHEY, CDR2 SMNVEV (reference sequence). This CDR3 has 16 amino acids.

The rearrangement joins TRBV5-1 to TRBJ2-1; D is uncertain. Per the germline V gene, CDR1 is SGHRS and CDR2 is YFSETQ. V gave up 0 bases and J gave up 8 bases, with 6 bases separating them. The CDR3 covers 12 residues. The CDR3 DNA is TGCGCCAGCAGCTTGGTACTCGATGAGCAGTTCTTC. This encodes CASSLVLDEQFF.

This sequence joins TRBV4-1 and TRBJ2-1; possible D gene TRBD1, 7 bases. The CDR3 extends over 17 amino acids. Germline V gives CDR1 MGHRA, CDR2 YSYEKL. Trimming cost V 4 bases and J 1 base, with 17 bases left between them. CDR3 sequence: CASSREVTGPSYNEQFF. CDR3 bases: TGCGCCAGCAGCCGGGAGGTGACAGGGCCGTCCTACAATGAGCAGTTCTTC.

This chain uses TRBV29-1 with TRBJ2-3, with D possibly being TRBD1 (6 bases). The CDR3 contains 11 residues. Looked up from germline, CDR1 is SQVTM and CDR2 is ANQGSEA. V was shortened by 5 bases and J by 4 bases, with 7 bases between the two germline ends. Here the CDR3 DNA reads TGCAGCGTTCAGGGGTCAGATACGCAGTATTTT. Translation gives CSVQGSDTQYF.

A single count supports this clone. Here the CDR3 reads CASSAGTGRETQYF. The CDR3 region has the DNA TGTGCCAGCAGCGCCGGGACAGGGAGAGAGACGCAGTATTTT. V usage is TRBV7-7 and J usage is TRBJ2-3; the match to TRBD1 covers 9 bases. V shed 5 bases and J 9 bases; nucleotides not matched to a gene: 9. The CDR3 has 14 residues. Germline-derived CDR1 and CDR2 are SSHAT and FNYEAQ (reference sequence).

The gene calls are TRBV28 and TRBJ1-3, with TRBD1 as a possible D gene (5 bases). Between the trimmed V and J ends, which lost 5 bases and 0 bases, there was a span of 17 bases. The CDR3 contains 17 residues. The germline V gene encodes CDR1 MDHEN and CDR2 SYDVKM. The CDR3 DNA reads TGTGCCAGCAGTCCCTCACTGGTCGGGGGCTCTGGAAACACCATATATTTT. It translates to CASSPSLVGGSGNTIYF.

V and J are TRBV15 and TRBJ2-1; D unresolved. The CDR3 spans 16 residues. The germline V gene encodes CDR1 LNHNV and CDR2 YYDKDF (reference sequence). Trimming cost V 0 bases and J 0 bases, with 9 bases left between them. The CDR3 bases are TGTGCCACCAGCAGAGATAGGGCAAGCTCCTACAATGAGCAGTTCTTC. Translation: CATSRDRASSYNEQFF.

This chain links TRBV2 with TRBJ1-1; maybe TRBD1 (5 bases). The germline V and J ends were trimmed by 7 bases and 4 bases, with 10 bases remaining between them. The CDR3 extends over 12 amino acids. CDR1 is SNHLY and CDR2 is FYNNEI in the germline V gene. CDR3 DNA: TGTGCCAGCATCGGGGGTTTCACTGAAGCTTTCTTT. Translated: CASIGGFTEAFF.

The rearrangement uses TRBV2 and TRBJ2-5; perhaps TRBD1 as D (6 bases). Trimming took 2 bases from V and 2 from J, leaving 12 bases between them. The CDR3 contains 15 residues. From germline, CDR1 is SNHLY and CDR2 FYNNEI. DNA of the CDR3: TGTGCCAGCAGTGAAAGGCAGACAGGACAAGAGACCCAGTACTTC. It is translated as CASSERQTGQETQYF.

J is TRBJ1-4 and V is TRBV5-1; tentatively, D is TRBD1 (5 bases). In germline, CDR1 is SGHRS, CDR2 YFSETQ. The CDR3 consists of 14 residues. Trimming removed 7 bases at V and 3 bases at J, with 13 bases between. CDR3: CASAQQASNEKLFF. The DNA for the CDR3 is TGCGCCAGCGCCCAACAGGCCTCTAATGAAAAACTGTTTTTT.

CDR3 in DNA: TGTGCCAGCAGCCGCGACAGGTGGGCAGATACGCAGTATTTT. Its translation: CASSRDRWADTQYF. The chain uses TRBV11-3 and TRBJ2-3, with a tentative D call TRBD1 (6 bases). Trimming removed 5 bases from V and 4 bases from J, with 13 bases in between. This CDR3 region has 14 residues. The germline V gene encodes CDR1 SGHNT and CDR2 YENEEA.

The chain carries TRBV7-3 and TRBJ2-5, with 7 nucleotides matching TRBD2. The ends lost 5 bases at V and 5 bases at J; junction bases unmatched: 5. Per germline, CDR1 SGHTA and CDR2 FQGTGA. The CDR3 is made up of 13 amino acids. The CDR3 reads CASSQRRGETQYF. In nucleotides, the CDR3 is TGTGCCAGCAGCCAACGGCGGGGGGAGACCCAGTACTTC.

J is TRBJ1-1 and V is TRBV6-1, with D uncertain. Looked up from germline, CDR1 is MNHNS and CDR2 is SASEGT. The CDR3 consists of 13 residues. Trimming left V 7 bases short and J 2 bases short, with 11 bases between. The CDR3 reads CASKGSGNTEAFF. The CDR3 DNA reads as TGTGCCAGCAAGGGCTCGGGAAACACTGAAGCTTTCTTT.

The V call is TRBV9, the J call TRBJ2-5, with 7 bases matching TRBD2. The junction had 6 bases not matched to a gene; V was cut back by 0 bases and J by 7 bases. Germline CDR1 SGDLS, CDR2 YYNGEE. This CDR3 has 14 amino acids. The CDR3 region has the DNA TGTGCCAGCAGCGTAGCGGGAGGAAGAGGGACCCAGTACTTC. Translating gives CASSVAGGRGTQYF.

The CDR3 region has the DNA TGCAGCGTCAATTTCGGGACTAGCGGCTCCTACGAGCAGTACTTC. Its translation: CSVNFGTSGSYEQYF. The chain combines TRBV29-1 with TRBJ2-7, with 11 bases that match TRBD2. The CDR3 extends over 15 amino acids. Germline-derived CDR1 and CDR2 are SQVTM and ANQGSEA. Trimming removed 6 bases from V and 0 bases from J; junction bases left unmatched: 7.

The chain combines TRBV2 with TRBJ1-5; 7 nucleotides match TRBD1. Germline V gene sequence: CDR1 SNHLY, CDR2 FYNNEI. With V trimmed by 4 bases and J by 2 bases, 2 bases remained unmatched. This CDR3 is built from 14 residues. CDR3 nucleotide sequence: TGTGCCAGCAGTGTCGGGACAGGCAATCAGCCCCAGCATTTT. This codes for CASSVGTGNQPQHF.

The CDR3 loop reads CASSLSAASTDTQYF. CDR3 sequence (DNA): TGTGCCAGCAGTTTAAGTGCCGCTAGCACAGATACGCAGTATTTT. The gene calls are TRBV28 and TRBJ2-3; D remains unclear. The germline CDR1 and CDR2 sequences are MDHEN and SYDVKM. V lost 2 bases and J 0 bases, leaving 9 bases between the germline ends. This CDR3 has 15 amino acids.

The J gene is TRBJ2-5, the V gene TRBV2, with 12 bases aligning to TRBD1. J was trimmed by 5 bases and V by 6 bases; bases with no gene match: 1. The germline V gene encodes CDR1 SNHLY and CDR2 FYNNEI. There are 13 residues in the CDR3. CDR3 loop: CASRGQGAETQYF. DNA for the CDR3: TGTGCCAGCAGGGGACAGGGGGCGGAGACCCAGTACTTC. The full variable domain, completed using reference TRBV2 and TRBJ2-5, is EPEVTQTPSHQVTQMGQEVILRCVPISNHLYFYWYRQILGQKVEFLVSFYNNEISEKSEIFDDQFSVERPDGSNFTLKIRSTKLEDSAMYFCASRGQGAETQYFGPGTRLLVL.

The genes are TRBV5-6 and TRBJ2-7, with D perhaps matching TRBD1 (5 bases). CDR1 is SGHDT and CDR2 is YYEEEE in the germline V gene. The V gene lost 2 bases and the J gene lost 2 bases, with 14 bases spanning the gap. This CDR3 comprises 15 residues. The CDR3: CASSFGQGTTYEQYF. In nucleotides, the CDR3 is TGTGCCAGCAGCTTTGGGCAGGGAACTACCTACGAGCAGTACTTC.

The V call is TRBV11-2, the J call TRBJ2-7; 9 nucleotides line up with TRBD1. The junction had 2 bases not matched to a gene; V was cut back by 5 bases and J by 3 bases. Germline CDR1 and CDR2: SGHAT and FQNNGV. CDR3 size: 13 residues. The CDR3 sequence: CASSRGQGYEQYF. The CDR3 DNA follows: TGTGCCAGCAGCCGGGGACAGGGCTACGAGCAGTACTTC.